The TCR beta chain described here comes from a study of T cell repertoires in cytomegalovirus infection (dated by TCRdb to between 2018 and 2020). General notes on the study: Because public TCR beta signatures pointed to carriage of CMV infection together with the matching HLA type, the HLA type of each donor mattered for the analysis. Points the paper makes about the study in general: Carriers of CMV infection plus the relevant HLA type were discriminated by the cumulative frequency of public TCR beta family members in the study cohort and in an independent approximately 400-donor cohort. The ex vivo response was dominated by HLA-C-restricted CMV-specific TCR beta clonotypes, which also provided the single most frequent clonotype in two of eight donors.

CDR1 and CDR2, per the germline V gene, are WSHSY and SAAADI. V is pruned by 6 bases and J by 3 bases, leaving 6 bases of the junction without a gene match. Measured from the cysteine to the phenylalanine, the CDR3 is 15 residues long. The entry retains the CDR3 DNA only, 45 bases that are in frame from base 1. TCRdb shows the sequencer as Illumina HiSeq 1500. TCRdb trimmed public reads at Q25 via fastp, called clones via MiXCR and kept in-frame beta chains. Each record represents a unique CDR3 protein, reported with the most common genes and DNA among its rows. This sample has roughly 760,000 distinct CDR3 sequences in its table, and 35% of those were observed once. More than 2.5% of the sample is held by the ten biggest clonotypes. In this sample, this clonotype turned up a few times. What antigen it recognizes has not been identified. No per-base quality is available; no much larger clone lies one base away.

What was sequenced was PBMCs. The source is a human donor in good health (CMV status not recorded). Some clones in this sample may be carry-over from other donors' samples. The chain employs TRBV10-2 and TRBJ1-2, with 11 middle bases fitting TRBD1. The CDR3 amino acid sequence is: CASRDRGRSDYGYTF. The sequenced DNA: TGCGCCAGCAGGGACAGGGGGCGTAGTGACTATGGCTACACCTTC.